This paragraph covers one T cell receptor (beta chain) sequence. V lost 5 bases, J lost 4 bases, and 9 bases stayed unmatched. Germline V gene sequence: CDR1 SGHAT, CDR2 FQNNGV. The CDR3 covers 16 residues. Followed longitudinally, the Seattle patients had been enrolled during active infection. This entry is derived from a study of blood T cell repertoires in COVID-19. Study information: The United States, Italy and Spain supplied acute and convalescent COVID-19 samples. PBMCs, B-cell-depleted T cells, or T cells provided the cDNA or gDNA that made up the material.

Clones were sequenced by immunoSEQ multiplex PCR, and TCRdb holds only the in-frame ones, with some missing. This table holds fewer than 200,000 clones, roughly 76% found once. The sequence derives from a woman at least 80 years old with COVID-19, enrolled during active disease. Sequences were obtained from peripheral blood. V usage is TRBV11-2 and J usage is TRBJ1-1, with TRBD1 matching 11 bases. In DNA, the CDR3 is TGTGCCAGCAGCCGCGGTGGGGGGACAGGGGGCACTGAAGCTTTCTTT. It translates to CASSRGGGTGGTEAFF.